The rows below give T cell receptor beta chains drawn from one sample of a study of blood T cell repertoires in COVID-19. Using immunoSEQ multiplex PCR, the repertoire was profiled, and TCRdb retains in-frame clones only, with some absent. The sample has approximately 280,000 clones, around 89% seen once. Sample: peripheral blood. All receptors derive from a man in his forties with acute or convalescent COVID-19. Each CDR3 is given with its conserved first and last residue. D genes are given only for firm matches. Not every row has a clone size; where given, it reads once, few, many or a size class.

few	TRBJ2-1	15	TRBD1	TRBV7-2	CASSPGGARTNEQFF	TGTGCCAGCAGCCCAGGGGGCGCGAGAACCAATGAGCAGTTCTTC
few	TRBJ2-2	14	NA	TRBV27	CASSTQGYTGELFF	TGTGCCAGCAGTACACAGGGTTACACCGGGGAGCTGTTTTTT
NA	TRBJ1-1	15	TRBD1	TRBV11-2	CASSFSGTGFTEAFF	TGTGCCAGCAGCTTTAGTGGGACAGGGTTCACTGAAGCTTTCTTT
NA	TRBJ2-1	20	TRBD2	TRBV6-1	CASSGPRLAGVLSSYNEQFF	TGTGCCAGCAGTGGACCTAGACTAGCGGGGGTTCTCAGCTCCTACAATGAGCAGTTCTTC
NA	TRBJ2-7	13	TRBD1	TRBV6-5	CASSFSGQGAQYF	TGTGCCAGCAGTTTTTCGGGACAGGGGGCGCAGTACTTC
NA	TRBJ1-2	16	TRBD1	TRBV5-1	CASSFGPITGEYGYTF	TGCGCCAGCAGCTTCGGACCCATTACAGGGGAGTATGGCTACACCTTC
NA	TRBJ1-5	12	NA	TRBV19	CASSRLNQPQHF	TGTGCCAGTAGTAGGCTCAATCAGCCCCAGCATTTT
NA	TRBJ2-7	14	NA	TRBV7-6	CASSDPLAGGEQYF	TGTGCCAGCAGTGATCCCCTCGCAGGAGGCGAGCAGTACTTC
NA	TRBJ2-3	14	TRBD2	TRBV5-5	CASSLSGVTDTQYF	TGTGCCAGCAGCTTAAGCGGGGTGACAGATACGCAGTATTTT
NA	TRBJ2-7	13	TRBD2	TRBV5-8	CASSSGGFGNMYF	TGTGCCAGCAGCTCGGGAGGGTTCGGAAATATGTACTTC
once	TRBJ2-3	16	NA	TRBV4-1	CASSQDKGLSTDTQYF	TGCGCCAGCAGCCAAGATAAAGGACTTAGCACAGATACGCAGTATTTT
NA	TRBJ1-6	14	NA	TRBV9	CASSVPPQGSPLHF	TGTGCCAGCAGCGTACCCCCACAGGGATCACCCCTCCACTTT
NA	TRBJ1-4	13	NA	TRBV3-1/TRBV3-2	CASSQSVGGKLFF	TGTGCCAGCAGCCAATCTGTTGGCGGAAAACTGTTTTTT
NA	TRBJ1-3	15	NA	TRBV2	CASSRSGRGGNTIYF	TGTGCCAGCAGTCGCTCCGGGAGAGGGGGAAACACCATATATTTT
NA	TRBJ2-7	15	TRBD2	TRBV5-1	CASSLAGGLSYEQYF	TGCGCCAGCAGCTTGGCGGGGGGGCTCTCCTACGAGCAGTACTTC
NA	TRBJ1-2	18	TRBD1	TRBV5-1	CASSLTPQGTGGTYGYTF	TGCGCCAGCAGCTTGACCCCTCAAGGGACAGGGGGCACGTATGGCTACACCTTC
once	TRBJ2-1	16	TRBD2	TRBV6-5	CASSYRSGVAYNEQFF	TGTGCCAGCAGTTACCGCAGCGGGGTGGCCTACAATGAGCAGTTCTTC
NA	TRBJ2-7	13	NA	TRBV11-3	CASSLDRGGEQYF	TGTGCCAGCAGCTTAGATCGAGGGGGCGAGCAGTACTTC
NA	TRBJ2-7	14	NA	TRBV2	CASMGRASSYEQYF	TGTGCCAGCATGGGCAGGGCAAGCTCCTACGAGCAGTACTTC
NA	TRBJ1-2	13	TRBD1	TRBV30	CAWSPGTDYGYTF	TGTGCCTGGAGCCCTGGGACAGACTATGGCTACACCTTC
few	TRBJ2-2	14	NA	TRBV19	CASSTGGNAGELFF	TGTGCCAGTAGTACCGGAGGGAACGCCGGGGAGCTGTTTTTT
once	TRBJ2-3	16	TRBD2	TRBV7-2	CASSLSGTSGLDTQYF	TGTGCCAGCAGCTTATCGGGGACTAGCGGGTTGGATACGCAGTATTTT
once	TRBJ2-5	15	NA	TRBV7-9	CASSEGRELGETQYF	TGTGCCAGCAGCGAGGGACGGGAGCTTGGGGAGACCCAGTACTTC
NA	TRBJ2-3	15	NA	TRBV7-2	CASRNYRGGTDTQYF	TGTGCCAGCAGGAATTACAGGGGGGGGACAGATACGCAGTATTTT
NA	TRBJ2-7	15	NA	TRBV6-5	CASRGGPQFSYEQYF	TGTGCCAGCAGGGGGGGTCCACAGTTCTCCTACGAGCAGTACTTC
NA	TRBJ2-3	13	NA	TRBV7-2	CASSLGALITQYF	TGTGCCAGCAGCTTAGGAGCATTGATCACGCAGTATTTT
NA	TRBJ1-6	16	NA	TRBV6-4	CASSETETYLIGTLHF	TGTGCCAGCAGTGAAACAGAAACTTATCTAATTGGTACCCTCCACTTT
once	TRBJ2-7	16	TRBD2	TRBV7-2	CASSLPWRGGHYEQYF	TGTGCCAGCAGCTTACCCTGGCGGGGGGGCCACTACGAGCAGTACTTC
NA	TRBJ1-1	13	NA	TRBV7-2	CASSSQPNTEAFF	TGTGCCAGCAGCTCACAGCCGAACACTGAAGCTTTCTTT
NA	TRBJ2-3	15	TRBD2	TRBV6-5	CASSLGTSGINTQYF	TGTGCCAGCAGTCTGGGTACTAGCGGGATAAATACGCAGTATTTT
NA	TRBJ1-2	13	NA	TRBV6-5	CASSYDRHYGYTF	TGTGCCAGCAGTTACGACAGGCACTATGGCTACACCTTC
NA	TRBJ1-2	14	NA	TRBV28	CASSLSGRDNGYTF	TGTGCCAGCAGTTTATCTGGCAGGGACAATGGCTACACCTTC
NA	TRBJ2-1	17	TRBD1	TRBV7-3	CASSLRSGQGAANEQFF	TGTGCCAGCAGCTTAAGATCAGGGCAGGGGGCGGCCAATGAGCAGTTCTTC
NA	TRBJ1-4	15	NA	TRBV13	CASSRGLEGGEKLFF	TGTGCCAGCAGCCGAGGGCTCGAGGGCGGCGAAAAACTGTTTTTT
NA	TRBJ1-3	14	NA	TRBV5-4	CASSSTGSGNTIYF	TGTGCCAGCAGCTCAACGGGCTCTGGAAACACCATATATTTT
once	TRBJ2-7	14	TRBD1	TRBV11-2	CASSTLDRAYEQYF	TGTGCCAGCAGCACCTTAGACAGGGCCTACGAGCAGTACTTC
NA	TRBJ1-1	13	NA	TRBV7-2	CASSFSRVGEAFF	TGTGCCAGCAGCTTTTCCCGCGTCGGTGAAGCTTTCTTT
once	TRBJ1-1	12	NA	TRBV5-4	CASSVGTTEAFF	TGTGCCAGCAGCGTGGGAACAACTGAAGCTTTCTTT
NA	TRBJ2-1	14	TRBD1	TRBV2	CASSAQGAFNEQFF	TGTGCCAGCAGTGCACAGGGGGCATTCAATGAGCAGTTCTTC
NA	TRBJ1-2	15	NA	TRBV19	CASSMNPGSDDGYTF	TGTGCCAGTAGTATGAACCCCGGGTCTGACGATGGCTACACCTTC
NA	TRBJ2-7	11	TRBD1	TRBV20-1	CSSGTEYEQYF	TGCAGTTCCGGGACAGAATACGAGCAGTACTTC
few	TRBJ2-2	15	NA	TRBV4-1	CASSQGGGADRELFF	TGCGCCAGCAGCCAAGGTGGAGGGGCTGACCGGGAGCTGTTTTTT
NA	TRBJ2-3	15	TRBD1	TRBV14	CASSFTGASTDTQYF	TGTGCCAGCAGTTTCACAGGGGCCAGCACAGATACGCAGTATTTT
NA	TRBJ1-2	14	NA	TRBV21-1	CASILRYAEKGYTF	TGTGCCAGTATCCTTCGGTATGCGGAGAAAGGCTACACCTTC
NA	TRBJ1-1	13	NA	TRBV10-3	CAISESEYTEAFF	TGTGCCATCAGTGAGTCAGAGTACACTGAAGCTTTCTTT
NA	TRBJ1-5	16	TRBD1	TRBV7-9	CASSLGGTGLSEPQHF	TGTGCCAGCAGCTTAGGAGGGACAGGGCTTTCGGAGCCCCAGCATTTT
NA	TRBJ2-1	15	TRBD1	TRBV9	CASSVEGTDYNEQFF	TGTGCCAGCAGCGTAGAAGGGACAGATTACAATGAGCAGTTCTTC
NA	TRBJ1-1	14	TRBD1	TRBV4-1	CASSQADRGTEAFF	TGCGCCAGCAGCCAAGCCGACAGGGGTACTGAAGCTTTCTTT
NA	TRBJ1-2	13	TRBD1	TRBV7-9	CASSYTGAYGYTF	TGTGCCAGCAGCTATACAGGGGCCTATGGCTACACCTTC
NA	TRBJ1-2	16	NA	TRBV29-1	CSVESGRASVKGGYTF	TGCAGCGTTGAGTCGGGCAGGGCGTCGGTTAAGGGGGGCTACACCTTC
NA	TRBJ1-1	16	TRBD1	TRBV5-1	CASSFILDRGQGEAFF	TGCGCCAGCAGCTTTATTCTAGACAGGGGGCAGGGTGAAGCTTTCTTT
once	TRBJ2-1	14	NA	TRBV24-1	CATTLAQRGDEQFF	TGTGCCACCACCCTCGCCCAGAGAGGCGATGAGCAGTTCTTC
once	TRBJ2-3	15	NA	TRBV29-1	CSVDFPGLRTDTQYF	TGCAGCGTTGACTTTCCAGGGTTGAGGACAGATACGCAGTATTTT
NA	TRBJ2-1	18	TRBD2	TRBV4-2	CASSQEPILAGANSEQFF	TGTGCCAGCAGCCAAGAACCCATACTAGCGGGGGCCAACAGTGAGCAGTTCTTC
NA	TRBJ2-2	14	NA	TRBV5-1	CASTEQGNTGELFF	TGCGCCAGCACTGAACAGGGGAACACCGGGGAGCTGTTTTTT